The 24 T cell receptor beta chains listed next were all sequenced from one sample in a study of blood T cell repertoires in COVID-19. Clones were sequenced by immunoSEQ multiplex PCR, and TCRdb holds only the in-frame ones, with some missing. Seen here are about 390,000 clones, 70% to 90% observed once, and the top ten hold approximately 2.4%. The sequenced material came from peripheral blood. The receptor set was obtained from a woman between 55 and 75 years old with COVID-19, enrolled during active disease.

The chain uses TRBV18 and TRBJ2-5; TRBD1 matches at 8 bases. CDR1 is KGHSH and CDR2 is LQKENI in the germline V gene. The trim removed 2 bases at V and 5 bases at J, leaving 7 bases unmatched. The CDR3 has 15 residues. The CDR3 DNA follows: TGTGCCAGCTCACCAATACAGGGGGTAGAGGAGACCCAGTACTTC. Encoded protein: CASSPIQGVEETQYF.

This clone was detected only once. The chain couples TRBV30 to TRBJ1-2; TRBD1 agrees at 8 bases. The ends lost 3 bases at V and 7 bases at J; junction bases unmatched: 7. This CDR3 comprises 13 residues. Germline V lookup: CDR1 GTSNPN, CDR2 SVGIG (reference sequence). In nucleotides, the CDR3 is TGTGCCTGGAGCGACGAGGACAGGGCTGGCTACACCTTC. Encoded protein: CAWSDEDRAGYTF.

J is TRBJ2-3 and V is TRBV11-3, with D maybe TRBD2 (6 bases). Germline CDR1 is SGHNT and CDR2 is YENEEA. Trimming left V 3 bases short and J 4 bases short, with 20 bases between. This CDR3 contains 17 residues. CDR3 residues: CASSLGGVTPRPDTQYF. DNA of the CDR3: TGTGCCAGCAGCTTGGGGGGAGTGACCCCCCGACCAGATACGCAGTATTTT.

The chain is built from TRBV18 and TRBJ1-4, with no clear D. This CDR3 comprises 15 residues. V was cut by 5 bases and J by 2 bases, with 12 bases left in between. Germline loops: CDR1 KGHSH, CDR2 LQKENI. CDR3 protein: CASSSALGTNEKLFF. CDR3 in DNA: TGTGCCAGCTCATCGGCTCTGGGCACTAATGAAAAACTGTTTTTT.

The chain recombines TRBV27 with TRBJ1-6; D is perhaps TRBD1 (6 bases). There are 15 residues in the CDR3. V lost 5 bases, J lost 5 bases, and 13 bases lay in between. Germline assignment: CDR1 MNHEY and CDR2 SMNVEV (reference sequence). CDR3 loop: CASSSRQVDNSPLHF. DNA of the CDR3: TGTGCCAGCAGTAGCAGACAGGTTGATAATTCACCCCTCCACTTT.

A few counts support this clone. V gene TRBV10-3 combines with J gene TRBJ2-7, with 8 bases that match TRBD1. The germline gives CDR1 ENHRY, CDR2 SYGVKD. The CDR3 is 14 residues long. The V and J ends lost 5 bases and 1 base, in that order; junction bases with no gene match: 4. The CDR3 coding sequence is TGTGCCATCAGTCTAGGACAGGGATCCTACGAGCAGTACTTC. Its protein product is CAISLGQGSYEQYF.

The CDR3 DNA reads TGTGCCATCGGCCCCACAGGGAACTATGGCTACACCTTC. Protein: CAIGPTGNYGYTF. The V and J genes are TRBV10-3 and TRBJ1-2, with D possibly matching TRBD1 (6 bases). Between the trimmed V and J ends, which lost 8 bases and 2 bases, there was a span of 12 bases. CDR3 size: 13 residues. CDR1 ENHRY and CDR2 SYGVKD come from the germline V gene.

V and J are TRBV14 and TRBJ2-1, with TRBD2 as a possible D gene (6 bases). V was cut by 0 bases and J by 7 bases, with 13 bases left in between. This CDR3 is 15 amino acids long. From germline, CDR1 is SGHDN and CDR2 FVKESK. CDR3 sequence reads: CASSQENWRANEQFF. CDR3 coding DNA: TGTGCCAGCAGCCAAGAAAATTGGAGGGCGAATGAGCAGTTCTTC.

The rearrangement links TRBV30 to TRBJ1-1; D is possibly TRBD1 (5 bases). CDR1 and CDR2 (germline): GTSNPN, SVGIG (reference sequence). The CDR3 has 15 residues. Between the trimmed V and J ends, which lost 4 bases and 0 bases, there was a span of 15 bases. The DNA for the CDR3 is TGTGCCTGGAATTGGGGCATTGAAATGAACACTGAAGCTTTCTTT. This encodes CAWNWGIEMNTEAFF.

The rearrangement joins TRBV2 to TRBJ1-1; no firm D call. The CDR3 runs 13 residues. The germline V gene has CDR1 SNHLY and CDR2 FYNNEI. The ends were cut back, 7 bases at V and 5 bases at J, with 14 bases in the middle. CDR3 amino acids: CASTPAPGTEAFF. The CDR3 region has the DNA TGTGCCAGCACCCCCGCTCCGGGGACTGAAGCTTTCTTT.

The chain uses TRBV12-3 or TRBV12-4 and TRBJ1-3; no clear D gene. V was shortened by 11 bases and J by 0 bases, with 11 bases between the two germline ends. The CDR3 is 13 amino acids. CDR3 protein: CASGGTSGNTIYF. The DNA of the CDR3 is TGTGCCTCTGGAGGCACCTCTGGAAACACCATATATTTT.

The rearrangement joins TRBV5-4 to TRBJ1-1; 9 nucleotides agree with TRBD1. CDR1 and CDR2 from the germline V gene are SGHNT and YYREEE (reference sequence). With 4 bases clipped from V and 1 base from J, the junction kept 14 bases outside the gene matches. The CDR3 sequence is 18 residues long. The CDR3 DNA reads TGTGCCAGCAGCCCTGAACAGGGGGCTAATGTCGGGAACACTGAAGCTTTCTTT. This translates into CASSPEQGANVGNTEAFF.

The V and J genes are TRBV7-9 and TRBJ1-6; tentatively, D is TRBD1 (5 bases). This CDR3 region has 17 residues. The V and J ends lost 1 base and 2 bases respectively, with 12 bases between them. Germline V CDR1 and CDR2: SEHNR, FQNEAQ (reference sequence). CDR3: CASSLGHPGTYNSPLHF. DNA for the CDR3: TGTGCCAGCAGCTTAGGACACCCAGGGACCTATAATTCACCCCTCCACTTT.

V gene TRBV6-5 combines with J gene TRBJ1-4; D may be TRBD1 (5 bases). Germline lookup yields CDR1 MNHEY and CDR2 SVGAGI. The V gene lost 0 bases and the J gene lost 7 bases, with 12 bases spanning the gap. The CDR3 is made up of 15 amino acids. The CDR3 region is CASSYSWGDSEKLFF. The CDR3 coding sequence is TGTGCCAGCAGTTACTCTTGGGGGGATAGTGAAAAACTGTTTTTT.

V is TRBV2 and J is TRBJ1-4; the match to TRBD1 covers 9 bases. CDR3 length: 15 amino acids. The germline V gene encodes CDR1 SNHLY and CDR2 FYNNEI. Losses at the gene ends were 4 bases for V and 2 bases for J; bases not matched to a gene: 2. Here the CDR3 reads CASSGDRATNEKLFF. CDR3 in DNA: TGTGCCAGCAGTGGGGACAGGGCTACTAATGAAAAACTGTTTTTT.

This clone was counted between two and nine times. The sample has other DNA sequences that encode this CDR3 too. The chain has TRBV9 and TRBJ2-2; tentatively, D is TRBD1 (5 bases). V shed 1 base and J shed 7 bases, with 11 bases lying between them. The CDR3 has 14 residues. The germline V gene has CDR1 SGDLS and CDR2 YYNGEE. Here the CDR3 DNA reads TGTGCCAGCAGCGTAATAGGGGATGGCGGGGAGCTGTTTTTT. It translates to CASSVIGDGGELFF.

V is TRBV9 and J is TRBJ2-1; 7 bases map to TRBD2. Losses at the gene ends were 0 bases for V and 8 bases for J; bases not matched to a gene: 8. The CDR3 runs 15 residues. CDR1 is SGDLS, CDR2 YYNGEE, per germline. CDR3 amino acids: CASSVGFSSGDEQFF. The CDR3, as DNA: TGTGCCAGCAGCGTAGGTTTTTCTAGCGGCGATGAGCAGTTCTTC.

The chain carries TRBV19 and TRBJ2-7; D is undetermined. V was cut by 7 bases and J by 0 bases, with 10 bases left in between. This CDR3 comprises 13 residues. CDR1 is LNHDA and CDR2 is SQIVND in the germline V gene (reference sequence). The CDR3 is CASTHPGSYEQYF. CDR3 bases: TGTGCCAGTACCCATCCAGGCTCCTACGAGCAGTACTTC.

The rearrangement links TRBV28 to TRBJ1-5, with 8 bases lining up with TRBD1. CDR3 length: 13 residues. V lost 5 bases to trimming and J lost 7 bases; unmatched junction nucleotides: 4. The germline V gene encodes CDR1 MDHEN and CDR2 SYDVKM. Here the CDR3 DNA reads TGTGCCAGCAGTAGGACAGGGATGCAGCCCCAGCATTTT. This sequence encodes CASSRTGMQPQHF.

This chain links TRBV18 with TRBJ2-7, with D tentatively TRBD1 (5 bases). Deletions cut 4 bases from V and 7 bases from J, with 14 bases between. Germline CDR1 reads KGHSH; CDR2 reads LQKENI. CDR3 length equals 13 residues. The CDR3 DNA sequence: TGTGCCAGCTCACTAGGACACACTATAGAGCAGTACTTC. Its translation is CASSLGHTIEQYF.

V is TRBV12-1 and J is TRBJ1-2; the table gives TRBD1 as D, unverified against the DNA. TRBV12-1 is tagged as a pseudogene. The CDR3 totals 14 residues. The CDR3 loop reads CASSFRDRDHGYTF. CDR3 sequence (DNA): TGTGCCAGCAGCTTCCGGGACAGGGACCATGGCTACACCTTC.

The rearrangement joins TRBV4-2 to TRBJ2-5; 14 bases agree with TRBD2. The CDR3 runs to 17 residues. J lost 5 bases, V lost 5 bases, and 10 bases had no gene match. Germline values: CDR1 LGHNA, CDR2 YNFKEQ. CDR3 residues: CASSKTSGGAAGETQYF. As DNA, the CDR3 is TGTGCCAGCAGCAAGACTAGCGGGGGGGCAGCAGGGGAGACCCAGTACTTC.

The V gene is TRBV12-3 or TRBV12-4, the J gene TRBJ2-2; D is undetermined. V dropped 7 bases and J dropped 0 bases, with 6 bases sitting between them. The CDR3 covers 13 residues. CDR3 sequence reads: CASIPTNTGELFF. The CDR3 DNA is TGTGCCAGCATTCCCACGAACACCGGGGAGCTGTTTTTT.

This sequence joins TRBV28 and TRBJ2-7; 7 positions agree with TRBD1. Germline lookup yields CDR1 MDHEN and CDR2 SYDVKM. Trimming took 0 bases from V and 2 from J; bases not matched to a gene: 1. The CDR3 runs 14 residues. The CDR3 protein is CASSLWDRTYEQYF. The CDR3 DNA is TGTGCCAGCAGTTTATGGGACAGGACCTACGAGCAGTACTTC.